These T cell receptor beta chains were read from a single sample in a study of shared clonotypes between healthy human individuals. Only in-frame clones appear in the TCRdb table, and some are missing; sequencing was by immunoSEQ multiplex PCR. Altogether roughly 2.1 million clones are present, about 92% being singletons, with the ten largest covering about 1.8%. The material sequenced was naive CD8+ T cells from PBMCs. These receptors all stem from a man younger than 30 in good health. Some clones in this sample may be carry-over from other donors' samples. CDR3s include the opening cysteine and the closing phenylalanine or tryptophan. The order of the fields is V gene, J gene, D gene, clone size, CDR3 protein, CDR3 DNA. D genes are given only for firm matches. Rows give clone size only sometimes, using once, few, many, or a class for an expanded clone.

v_call: TRBV4-1
j_call: TRBJ2-7
d_call: -
clone_size: -
cdr3_aa: CASSQDGGHEQYF
cdr3_nt: TGCGCCAGCAGCCAAGATGGGGGCCACGAGCAGTACTTC

v_call: TRBV15
j_call: TRBJ2-1
d_call: -
clone_size: -
cdr3_aa: CATSRVRDYNEQFF
cdr3_nt: TGTGCCACCAGCAGAGTCAGGGACTACAATGAGCAGTTCTTC

v_call: TRBV29-1
j_call: TRBJ2-1
d_call: -
clone_size: -
cdr3_aa: CSVETRYNEQFF
cdr3_nt: TGCAGCGTGGAGACTCGTTACAATGAGCAGTTCTTC

v_call: TRBV6-6
j_call: TRBJ2-1
d_call: TRBD2
clone_size: -
cdr3_aa: CASSYWASGEYNEQFF
cdr3_nt: TGTGCCAGCAGTTACTGGGCTAGCGGAGAATACAATGAGCAGTTCTTC

v_call: TRBV5-1
j_call: TRBJ1-5
d_call: -
clone_size: -
cdr3_aa: CASRGEGLNQPQHF
cdr3_nt: TGCGCCAGCAGAGGAGAAGGACTGAATCAGCCCCAGCATTTT

v_call: TRBV19
j_call: TRBJ2-1
d_call: TRBD2
clone_size: -
cdr3_aa: CASRLAGVEEQFF
cdr3_nt: TGTGCCAGTAGACTAGCGGGAGTCGAGGAGCAGTTCTTC

v_call: TRBV19
j_call: TRBJ2-7
d_call: -
clone_size: -
cdr3_aa: CASSIDGKGSDEQYF
cdr3_nt: TGTGCCAGTAGTATAGATGGAAAGGGGTCAGACGAGCAGTACTTC

v_call: TRBV10-3
j_call: TRBJ1-2
d_call: -
clone_size: -
cdr3_aa: CAISEVGTYGYTF
cdr3_nt: TGTGCCATCAGTGAGGTGGGGACCTATGGCTACACCTTC

v_call: TRBV5-6
j_call: TRBJ2-6
d_call: -
clone_size: -
cdr3_aa: CASNPRSLGANVLTF
cdr3_nt: TGTGCCAGCAACCCGAGGTCCCTCGGGGCCAACGTCCTGACTTTC

v_call: TRBV21-1
j_call: TRBJ1-4
d_call: -
clone_size: once
cdr3_aa: CASQLEGNEKLFF
cdr3_nt: TGTGCCAGCCAATTAGAGGGTAATGAAAAACTGTTTTTT

v_call: TRBV7-9
j_call: TRBJ1-1
d_call: -
clone_size: -
cdr3_aa: CASKEGGMNTEAFF
cdr3_nt: TGTGCCAGCAAGGAGGGGGGTATGAACACTGAAGCTTTCTTT

v_call: TRBV9
j_call: TRBJ1-3
d_call: -
clone_size: once
cdr3_aa: CASSVAGGRNTIYF
cdr3_nt: TGTGCCAGCAGCGTAGCTGGGGGCCGAAACACCATATATTTT

v_call: TRBV28
j_call: TRBJ2-1
d_call: -
clone_size: -
cdr3_aa: CASSSTLGYNEQFF
cdr3_nt: TGTGCCAGCAGTTCCACCCTAGGGTACAATGAGCAGTTCTTC

v_call: TRBV10-2
j_call: TRBJ2-7
d_call: -
clone_size: -
cdr3_aa: CASRGLDINEQYF
cdr3_nt: TGCGCCAGCAGAGGGCTAGATATAAACGAGCAGTACTTC

v_call: TRBV27
j_call: TRBJ2-2
d_call: TRBD1
clone_size: -
cdr3_aa: CASSHLRGPNTGELFF
cdr3_nt: TGTGCCAGCAGTCATCTCAGGGGGCCGAACACCGGGGAGCTGTTTTTT

v_call: TRBV10-1
j_call: TRBJ2-7
d_call: -
clone_size: -
cdr3_aa: CASSQMGPYEQYF
cdr3_nt: TGCGCCAGCAGCCAGATGGGGCCCTACGAGCAGTACTTC

v_call: TRBV6-5
j_call: TRBJ2-1
d_call: -
clone_size: -
cdr3_aa: CASRSLVHEQFF
cdr3_nt: TGTGCCAGCAGGTCGTTGGTCCATGAGCAGTTCTTC

v_call: TRBV9
j_call: TRBJ1-1
d_call: TRBD1
clone_size: -
cdr3_aa: CASSDSRGRGGTEAFF
cdr3_nt: TGTGCCAGCAGCGATTCTAGGGGGCGCGGAGGGACTGAAGCTTTCTTT

v_call: TRBV7-9
j_call: TRBJ1-1
d_call: -
clone_size: -
cdr3_aa: CASSARLGRGFMNTEAFF
cdr3_nt: TGTGCCAGCAGCGCGCGCTTGGGTCGAGGGTTCATGAACACTGAAGCTTTCTTT

v_call: TRBV19
j_call: TRBJ1-3
d_call: TRBD1
clone_size: -
cdr3_aa: CASSPRDSSYRNTIYF
cdr3_nt: TGTGCCAGTAGTCCTCGGGACAGCTCTTACCGGAACACCATATATTTT

v_call: TRBV28
j_call: TRBJ2-1
d_call: -
clone_size: -
cdr3_aa: CASSLLGEKNNEQFF
cdr3_nt: TGTGCCAGCAGTTTACTCGGGGAGAAAAACAATGAGCAGTTCTTC

v_call: TRBV7-3
j_call: TRBJ1-2
d_call: -
clone_size: -
cdr3_aa: CASSSLPGTAAGYTF
cdr3_nt: TGTGCCAGCAGCTCACTGCCAGGGACCGCGGCCGGCTACACCTTC

v_call: TRBV15
j_call: TRBJ2-3
d_call: -
clone_size: -
cdr3_aa: CATSRAAGWEPLDTQYF
cdr3_nt: TGTGCCACCAGCAGAGCCGCTGGATGGGAGCCGTTAGATACGCAGTATTTT

v_call: TRBV19
j_call: TRBJ2-5
d_call: TRBD1
clone_size: once
cdr3_aa: CASRIGQGSGETQYF
cdr3_nt: TGTGCCAGTAGGATAGGACAGGGCTCGGGGGAGACCCAGTACTTC

v_call: TRBV7-9
j_call: TRBJ2-7
d_call: -
clone_size: -
cdr3_aa: CASRRDGAYEQYF
cdr3_nt: TGTGCCAGCAGGAGGGACGGAGCCTACGAGCAGTACTTC

v_call: TRBV6-6
j_call: TRBJ2-7
d_call: -
clone_size: -
cdr3_aa: CASRHDTLYEQYF
cdr3_nt: TGTGCCAGCAGACACGACACACTATACGAGCAGTACTTC

v_call: TRBV10-3
j_call: TRBJ2-3
d_call: -
clone_size: -
cdr3_aa: CAIKAASSTDTQYF
cdr3_nt: TGTGCCATCAAGGCGGCGTCGAGCACAGATACGCAGTATTTT

v_call: TRBV27
j_call: TRBJ1-2
d_call: TRBD1
clone_size: -
cdr3_aa: CASSFSRTGNGYTF
cdr3_nt: TGTGCCAGCAGTTTCTCCAGGACAGGGAATGGCTACACCTTC

v_call: TRBV7-9
j_call: TRBJ2-5
d_call: -
clone_size: -
cdr3_aa: CASSWQGEQETQYF
cdr3_nt: TGTGCCAGCAGCTGGCAGGGAGAACAAGAGACCCAGTACTTC

v_call: TRBV9
j_call: TRBJ2-1
d_call: -
clone_size: -
cdr3_aa: CASSVGPGGGGNEQFF
cdr3_nt: TGTGCCAGCAGCGTAGGCCCAGGGGGCGGGGGCAATGAGCAGTTCTTC

v_call: TRBV5-1
j_call: TRBJ1-2
d_call: -
clone_size: -
cdr3_aa: CASSLQRTTDGYTF
cdr3_nt: TGCGCCAGCAGCTTGCAGCGGACCACTGATGGCTACACCTTC

v_call: TRBV11-2
j_call: TRBJ1-5
d_call: -
clone_size: -
cdr3_aa: CASSLGSNQPQHF
cdr3_nt: TGTGCCAGCAGCTTAGGAAGCAATCAGCCCCAGCATTTT

v_call: TRBV9
j_call: TRBJ2-2
d_call: -
clone_size: -
cdr3_aa: CASSGPHTGELFF
cdr3_nt: TGTGCCAGCAGCGGACCCCACACCGGGGAGCTGTTTTTT

v_call: TRBV7-9
j_call: TRBJ2-7
d_call: -
clone_size: -
cdr3_aa: CASSDPGYPYEQYF
cdr3_nt: TGTGCCAGCAGCGATCCAGGGTATCCCTACGAGCAGTACTTC

v_call: TRBV29-1
j_call: TRBJ2-1
d_call: TRBD1
clone_size: -
cdr3_aa: CSVEDRIRSYNEQFF
cdr3_nt: TGCAGCGTTGAGGACAGGATTCGGTCCTACAATGAGCAGTTCTTC

v_call: TRBV6-1
j_call: TRBJ2-2
d_call: -
clone_size: -
cdr3_aa: CASKRANTGELFF
cdr3_nt: TGTGCCAGCAAGCGGGCGAACACCGGGGAGCTGTTTTTT

v_call: TRBV9
j_call: TRBJ2-2
d_call: -
clone_size: -
cdr3_aa: CASSESTGELFF
cdr3_nt: TGTGCCAGCAGCGAAAGCACCGGGGAGCTGTTTTTT

v_call: TRBV30
j_call: TRBJ2-7
d_call: TRBD2
clone_size: -
cdr3_aa: CASRGGTKYEQYF
cdr3_nt: TGTGCCTCCCGGGGGGGAACGAAGTACGAGCAGTACTTC

v_call: TRBV27
j_call: TRBJ1-1
d_call: -
clone_size: once
cdr3_aa: CASSLGVGTNTEAFF
cdr3_nt: TGTGCCAGCAGTTTAGGTGTCGGGACGAACACTGAAGCTTTCTTT

v_call: TRBV13
j_call: TRBJ1-5
d_call: -
clone_size: -
cdr3_aa: CASSLGLGFGQPQHF
cdr3_nt: TGTGCCAGCAGCTTAGGCCTGGGGTTCGGTCAGCCCCAGCATTTT

v_call: TRBV5-4
j_call: TRBJ2-1
d_call: TRBD1
clone_size: -
cdr3_aa: CASSLARGQGIF
cdr3_nt: TGTGCCAGCAGCTTGGCCCGGGGACAGGGTATCTTC

v_call: TRBV7-9
j_call: TRBJ1-1
d_call: -
clone_size: -
cdr3_aa: CASSLVLRNTEAFF
cdr3_nt: TGTGCCAGCAGCTTAGTGTTGAGGAACACTGAAGCTTTCTTT

v_call: TRBV19
j_call: TRBJ1-1
d_call: -
clone_size: once
cdr3_aa: CASSIDLSGGAAAFF
cdr3_nt: TGTGCCAGTAGTATAGATTTAAGCGGGGGGGCGGCCGCTTTCTTT